The 24 T cell receptor beta chains in this list originate from one sample, sequenced in a study of blood T cell repertoires in COVID-19 (dated by TCRdb to about 2020). Receptor amplification or capture employed the immunoSEQ multiplex PCR assay. What TCRdb holds here is the immuneACCESS table cut down to in-frame rearrangements. Part of the clones is not present; checked against another copy, under half of the missing clones reflect an unresolved V gene, and the others are unexplained. Present in this sample are around 270,000 clones, roughly 90% of which were seen just once. More than 0.75% of the sample comes from the top ten. Material: peripheral blood. Receptors originate from a man aged 25-45 years with acute or convalescent COVID-19.

The CDR3 DNA follows: TGTGCCAGCAGCTCGCGACTAGTTCCTATGGAGACCCAGTACTTC. This translates into CASSSRLVPMETQYF. The V call is TRBV11-2, the J call TRBJ2-5; D is possibly TRBD2 (6 bases). The CDR3 extends over 15 amino acids. Germline-derived CDR1 and CDR2 are SGHAT and FQNNGV. The germline V and J ends were trimmed by 4 bases and 5 bases, with 17 bases remaining between them.

The chain couples TRBV7-2 to TRBJ2-7, with D tentatively TRBD2 (7 bases). This CDR3 region has 15 residues. V dropped 6 bases and J dropped 4 bases, with 19 bases sitting between them. Looked up from germline, CDR1 is SGHTA and CDR2 is FQGNSA. For the CDR3, the DNA is TGTGCCAGCAGTCGGGGGGCCAGGGTGGTGTACGAGCAGTACTTC. It specifies CASSRGARVVYEQYF.

The count of this clone is one. The rearrangement joins TRBV29-1 to TRBJ1-1; possibly TRBD1 for D (6 bases). Germline CDR1 SQVTM, CDR2 ANQGSEA. The CDR3 consists of 12 residues. Deletions cut 6 bases from V and 0 bases from J, with 8 bases between. DNA for the CDR3: TGCAGCGTGGGACATATGAACACTGAAGCTTTCTTT. Encoded protein: CSVGHMNTEAFF.

This chain connects TRBV28 to TRBJ2-7; 7 bases map to TRBD1. The CDR3 totals 14 residues. Germline CDR1 reads MDHEN; CDR2 reads SYDVKM. The V segment lost 5 bases and the J segment 3 bases; nucleotides outside the gene matches: 7. Here the CDR3 reads CASSTTGVGYEQYF. The CDR3 nucleotides read TGTGCCAGCAGTACTACAGGGGTAGGCTACGAGCAGTACTTC.

The rearrangement links TRBV7-9 to TRBJ2-1; TRBD1 aligns across 12 bases. The germline V gene has CDR1 SEHNR and CDR2 FQNEAQ (reference sequence). The CDR3 sequence is 16 residues long. V gave up 3 bases and J gave up 5 bases; unmatched junction bases: 5. The CDR3 DNA sequence: TGTGCCAGCAGCTTCGGGGACAGGGGGCGCCACAATGAGCAGTTCTTC. Its protein is CASSFGDRGRHNEQFF.

The V gene is TRBV28, the J gene TRBJ1-4; 10 bases match TRBD1. Germline V lookup: CDR1 MDHEN, CDR2 SYDVKM. The CDR3 is 15 residues long. V shed 1 base, J shed 7 bases, and the junction held 3 bases outside the gene matches. The chain's CDR3 is CASSLLTGGGEKLFF. The CDR3 DNA is TGTGCCAGCAGTTTATTGACAGGGGGCGGTGAAAAACTGTTTTTT.

The chain joins TRBV28 to TRBJ2-3; D call uncertain. Germline CDR1 is MDHEN and CDR2 is SYDVKM. Trimming shortened V by 5 bases and J by 4 bases, and 10 bases separated the two germline ends. The length of the CDR3 is 13 residues. CDR3 sequence: CASSLYSADTQYF. CDR3 nucleotides: TGTGCCAGCAGTCTATACTCCGCAGATACGCAGTATTTT.

This sequence joins TRBV6-5 and TRBJ2-7; 11 bases match TRBD2. Unmatched junction bases numbered 10, after V lost 11 bases and J lost 4 bases. Germline assignment: CDR1 MNHEY and CDR2 SVGAGI. The CDR3 has 14 amino acids. This CDR3 is CAQLRLAGFYEQYF. The CDR3 DNA follows: TGTGCCCAACTTCGACTAGCGGGATTTTACGAGCAGTACTTC.

This chain links TRBV5-8 with TRBJ2-4; 13 bases line up with TRBD2. CDR1 is SGHTS, CDR2 YDEGEE, per germline. J was trimmed by 0 bases and V by 4 bases; bases with no gene match: 10. This CDR3 is built from 19 residues. DNA of the CDR3: TGTGCCAGCAGCGGTCGGACTAGCGGGAGTGGGCTAGCCAAAAACATTCAGTACTTC. This sequence encodes CASSGRTSGSGLAKNIQYF.

The chain couples TRBV11-1 to TRBJ2-3; 9 positions match TRBD1. The V gene end was trimmed by 5 bases and the J gene end by 1 base; junction bases not matched to a gene: 4. CDR3 length equals 15 residues. Germline CDR1 reads SGHAT; CDR2 reads FQDESV (reference sequence). For the CDR3, the DNA is TGTGCCAGCAGCCCCCGGACAGGGGGCACAGATACGCAGTATTTT. This codes for CASSPRTGGTDTQYF.

V and J are TRBV20-1 and TRBJ2-1; 8 nucleotides align to TRBD2. CDR3 length equals 15 residues. The germline CDR1 and CDR2 sequences are DFQATT and SNEGSKA (reference sequence). J lost 4 bases, V lost 3 bases, and 8 bases had no gene match. The DNA for the CDR3 is TGCAGTGCTAGTCCAGCGGGAGTCCCTTACAATGAGCAGTTCTTC. This codes for CSASPAGVPYNEQFF.

The J gene is TRBJ2-3, the V gene TRBV15, with 7 nucleotides matching TRBD2. The CDR3 contains 13 residues. Trimming removed 3 bases from V and 6 bases from J; junction bases left unmatched: 3. CDR1 is LNHNV, CDR2 YYDKDF, per germline (reference sequence). The CDR3 DNA reads TGTGCCACCAGCAGGATACTAGCGGATACGCAGTATTTT. Protein product: CATSRILADTQYF.

J is TRBJ1-1 and V is TRBV18, with D uncertain. The V gene lost 3 bases and the J gene lost 4 bases, with 15 bases spanning the gap. The CDR3 is 15 residues long. CDR1 is KGHSH and CDR2 is LQKENI in the germline V gene. CDR3 in DNA: TGTGCCAGCTCACCGGTAGGCGGGGTGAGCACTGAAGCTTTCTTT. This gives the protein CASSPVGGVSTEAFF.

This chain joins TRBV28 and TRBJ1-1; 12 positions match TRBD1. V lost 4 bases to trimming and J lost 5 bases; unmatched junction nucleotides: 8. Looked up from germline, CDR1 is MDHEN and CDR2 is SYDVKM. This CDR3 contains 16 residues. CDR3 sequence: CASSSFGTGGGTEAFF. Here the CDR3 DNA reads TGTGCCAGCAGTTCTTTCGGGACAGGGGGCGGAACTGAAGCTTTCTTT.

The chain couples TRBV29-1 to TRBJ2-7; 10 nucleotides align to TRBD2. CDR3 size: 14 residues. CDR1 is SQVTM, CDR2 ANQGSEA, per germline. V lost 4 bases, J lost 2 bases, and 5 bases stayed unmatched. For the CDR3, the DNA is TGCAGCGTTGTTGTACTAGCGGGGACCTACGAGCAGTACTTC. Translated, it gives CSVVVLAGTYEQYF.

The chain uses TRBV28 and TRBJ1-2; 8 bases map to TRBD1. The germline CDR1 and CDR2 sequences are MDHEN and SYDVKM. The ends lost 4 bases at V and 0 bases at J; junction bases unmatched: 10. The CDR3 length is 17 residues. CDR3 sequence: CASSSLLRDRSNYGYTF. In DNA form, the CDR3 reads TGTGCCAGCAGTTCGCTCCTCCGGGACAGGTCTAACTATGGCTACACCTTC.

This clone was picked up one time. The V gene is TRBV6-2 or TRBV6-3, the J gene TRBJ2-1; 7 nucleotides align to TRBD2. This CDR3 is built from 17 residues. V lost 0 bases, J lost 4 bases, and 9 bases stayed unmatched. Germline V gene data show CDR1 as MNHEY and CDR2 as SVGEGT. Here the CDR3 DNA reads TGTGCCAGCAGTTACTCCCTCCAGCGGGGCCCTTACAATGAGCAGTTCTTC. It encodes CASSYSLQRGPYNEQFF.

This chain connects TRBV9 to TRBJ1-1; 8 bases are shared with TRBD1. There are 18 residues in the CDR3. CDR1 is SGDLS, CDR2 YYNGEE, per germline. Trimming took 3 bases from V and 0 from J; bases not matched to a gene: 13. The chain's CDR3 is CASSAFPRGRFMNTEAFF. The DNA for the CDR3 is TGTGCCAGCAGCGCATTCCCCAGGGGGCGGTTCATGAACACTGAAGCTTTCTTT.

The genes are TRBV28 and TRBJ1-1; TRBD1 is a possible D gene (5 bases). CDR1 is MDHEN and CDR2 is SYDVKM in the germline V gene. The CDR3 sequence is 15 residues long. The V end lost 2 bases, the J end lost 1 base, and 11 bases lay between the germline ends. This CDR3 reads CASSLEGTGNTEAFF. CDR3 DNA sequence: TGTGCCAGCAGTTTAGAAGGTACAGGGAACACTGAAGCTTTCTTT. Full variable domain (rest looked up from reference TRBV28 and TRBJ1-1): DVKVTQSSRYLVKRTGEKVFLECVQDMDHENMFWYRQDPGLGLRLIYFSYDVKMKEKGDIPEGYSVSREKKERFSLILESASTNQTSMYLCASSLEGTGNTEAFFGQGTRLTVV.

The genes are TRBV5-6 and TRBJ2-7, with TRBD2 matching 7 bases. The CDR3 runs to 14 residues. V was clipped by 3 bases and J by 3 bases; unmatched bases: 6. Per the germline V gene, CDR1 is SGHDT and CDR2 is YYEEEE. Written as DNA, the CDR3 is TGTGCCAGCAGCTCCACCGGGGAGGGCTACGAGCAGTACTTC. Residues: CASSSTGEGYEQYF.

The rearrangement uses TRBV2 and TRBJ2-1; TRBD2 might be the D (5 bases). Looked up from germline, CDR1 is SNHLY and CDR2 is FYNNEI. The V end lost 4 bases, the J end lost 3 bases, and 13 bases lay between the germline ends. This CDR3 has 15 residues. Here the CDR3 reads CASSVEVSGYNEQFF. The DNA for the CDR3 is TGTGCCAGCAGTGTCGAGGTAAGCGGCTACAATGAGCAGTTCTTC.

The gene calls are TRBV7-9 and TRBJ1-1; D remains unclear. The CDR3 extends over 13 amino acids. With 7 bases removed from V and 0 bases from J, the gap between germline ends came to 9 bases. Germline CDR1 SEHNR, CDR2 FQNEAQ (reference sequence). The CDR3 protein is CASTESLNTEAFF. CDR3 in DNA: TGTGCCAGCACGGAGAGCTTGAACACTGAAGCTTTCTTT.

This clone was seen once. The chain uses TRBV24-1 and TRBJ2-1, with 9 nucleotides matching TRBD2. The CDR3 consists of 16 residues. The J segment lost 2 bases and the V segment lost 3 bases, leaving 4 bases of the junction unmatched. CDR1 and CDR2 from the germline V gene are KGHDR and SFDVKD. CDR3 protein: CATSDPLAGTYNEQFF. The DNA for the CDR3 is TGTGCCACCAGTGATCCCCTAGCGGGGACCTACAATGAGCAGTTCTTC.

The chain has TRBV3-1 (or the pseudogene TRBV3-2) and TRBJ2-3, with 7 positions matching TRBD2. The CDR3 extends over 15 amino acids. V was pared by 4 bases and J by 4 bases, with 8 bases of the junction left unmatched. Germline CDR1 LGHDT, CDR2 YNNKEL (reference sequence). CDR3 DNA: TGTGCCAGCAGCCTCGGGACTACCTTGTCAGATACGCAGTATTTT. Its protein product is CASSLGTTLSDTQYF.